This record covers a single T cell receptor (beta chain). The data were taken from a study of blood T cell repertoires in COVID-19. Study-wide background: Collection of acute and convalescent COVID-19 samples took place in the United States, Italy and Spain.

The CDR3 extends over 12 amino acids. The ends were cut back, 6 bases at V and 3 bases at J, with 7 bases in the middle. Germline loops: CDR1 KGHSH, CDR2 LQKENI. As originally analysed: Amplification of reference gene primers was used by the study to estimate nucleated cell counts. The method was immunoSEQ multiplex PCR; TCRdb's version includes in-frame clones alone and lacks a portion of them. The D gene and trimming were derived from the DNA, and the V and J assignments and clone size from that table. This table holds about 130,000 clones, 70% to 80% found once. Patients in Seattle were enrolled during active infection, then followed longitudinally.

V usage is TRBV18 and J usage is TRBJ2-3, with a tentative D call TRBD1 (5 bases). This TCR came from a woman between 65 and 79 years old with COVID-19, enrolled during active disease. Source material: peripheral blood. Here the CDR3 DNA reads TGTGCCAGCTCTCAGGGTACAGATACGCAGTATTTT. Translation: CASSQGTDTQYF.